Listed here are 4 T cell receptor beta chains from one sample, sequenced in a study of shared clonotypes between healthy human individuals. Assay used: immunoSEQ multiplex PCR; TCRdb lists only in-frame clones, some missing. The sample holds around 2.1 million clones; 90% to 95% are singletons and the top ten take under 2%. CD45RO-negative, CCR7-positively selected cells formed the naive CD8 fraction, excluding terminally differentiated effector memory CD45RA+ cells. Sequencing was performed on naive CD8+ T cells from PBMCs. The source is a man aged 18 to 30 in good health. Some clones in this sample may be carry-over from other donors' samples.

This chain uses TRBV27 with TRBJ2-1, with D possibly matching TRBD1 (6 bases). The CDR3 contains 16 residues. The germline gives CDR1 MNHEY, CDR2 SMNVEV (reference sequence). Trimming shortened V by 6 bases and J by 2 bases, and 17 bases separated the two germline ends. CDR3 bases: TGTGCCAGCAGGGTAGGTACAGGGAACCCCTACAATGAGCAGTTCTTC. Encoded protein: CASRVGTGNPYNEQFF.

The chain's CDR3 is CASNQREGGTDTQYF. CDR3 DNA sequence: TGTGCCAGCAACCAGCGGGAGGGCGGCACAGATACGCAGTATTTT. J is TRBJ2-3 and V is TRBV9; TRBD2 agrees at 10 bases. CDR1 SGDLS and CDR2 YYNGEE come from the germline V gene. CDR3 length: 15 amino acids. The V and J ends lost 6 bases and 1 base, in that order; junction bases with no gene match: 5.

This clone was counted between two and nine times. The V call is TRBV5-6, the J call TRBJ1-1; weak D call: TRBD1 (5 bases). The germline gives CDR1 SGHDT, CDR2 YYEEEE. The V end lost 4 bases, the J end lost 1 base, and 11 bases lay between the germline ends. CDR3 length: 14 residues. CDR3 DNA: TGTGCCAGCAGCAGTGACAGCTCGAACACTGAAGCTTTCTTT. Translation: CASSSDSSNTEAFF.

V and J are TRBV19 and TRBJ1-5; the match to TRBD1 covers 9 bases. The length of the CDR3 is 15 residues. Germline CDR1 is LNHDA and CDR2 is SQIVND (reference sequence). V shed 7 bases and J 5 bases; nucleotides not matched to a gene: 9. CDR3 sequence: CASTRTGGNYQPQHF. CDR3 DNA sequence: TGTGCCAGTACTCGTACAGGGGGCAATTATCAGCCCCAGCATTTT. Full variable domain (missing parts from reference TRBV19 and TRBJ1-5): DGGITQSPKYLFRKEGQNVTLSCEQNLNHDAMYWYRQDPGQGLRLIYYSQIVNDFQKGDIAEGYSVSREKKESFPLTVTSAQKNPTAFYLCASTRTGGNYQPQHFGDGTRLSIL.